Listed below are T cell receptor beta chains from one sample, sequenced in a study of blood T cell repertoires in COVID-19. Sequencing used immunoSEQ multiplex PCR; TCRdb keeps in-frame clones, though not all of them. The sample consists of 100,000 to 150,000 clones, 74% of them appearing once. The source material was peripheral blood. The origin of the receptors is a man in his sixties with acute or convalescent COVID-19. Each CDR3 is given with its conserved first and last residue. D genes are given only for firm matches. The size field is filled for only some rows; it gives once, few, many or a size class.

j_call d_call v_call clone_size cdr3_aa cdr3_nt
TRBJ1-2 TRBD1 TRBV27 - CASSFWGQGEGGYTF TGTGCCAGCAGTTTTTGGGGACAGGGGGAAGGAGGCTACACCTTC
TRBJ2-7 - TRBV18 - CASSPPGIRSYEQYF TGTGCCAGCTCACCCCCCGGGATCCGATCCTACGAGCAGTACTTC
TRBJ2-3 TRBD1 TRBV2 - CASSGQGDLDTQYF TGTGCCAGCAGTGGACAGGGGGATTTAGATACGCAGTATTTT
TRBJ2-1 - TRBV5-1 - CASSPVGGPGENEQFF TGCGCCAGCAGCCCGGTGGGGGGGCCAGGGGAAAATGAGCAGTTCTTC
TRBJ1-2 TRBD1 TRBV7-9 - CASSYGQGTNYGYTF TGTGCCAGCAGCTACGGACAGGGAACTAACTATGGCTACACCTTC
TRBJ1-2 TRBD1 TRBV5-1 - CASSLTGVSSYGYTF TGCGCCAGCAGCTTAACAGGGGTATCGAGCTATGGCTACACCTTC
TRBJ1-1 - TRBV12-3/TRBV12-4 - CASSVQGNTEAFF TGTGCCAGCAGTGTCCAGGGGAACACTGAAGCTTTCTTT
TRBJ2-1 - TRBV6-2/TRBV6-3 few CASSYVGPNEQFF TGTGCCAGCAGTTACGTTGGGCCGAATGAGCAGTTCTTC
TRBJ1-4 - TRBV27 - CASSLSRQGYEKLFF TGTGCCAGCAGTTTATCCCGGCAGGGGTATGAAAAACTGTTTTTT
TRBJ2-7 - TRBV20-1 once CSVLSGFEQYF TGCAGTGTTCTGTCAGGGTTCGAGCAGTACTTC
TRBJ2-3 TRBD2 TRBV30 - CAWSPGLGRTDTQYF TGTGCCTGGTCCCCCGGACTAGGGAGGACAGATACGCAGTATTTT
TRBJ2-7 TRBD2 TRBV6-4 - CASITTGSGGLEQYF TGTGCCAGCATCACGACGGGTAGCGGGGGACTTGAGCAGTACTTC
TRBJ2-7 - TRBV2 - CASSLYYEQYF TGTGCCAGCAGTCTATACTACGAGCAGTACTTC
TRBJ2-2 TRBD1 TRBV25-1 - CASSETGGGTGELFF TGTGCCAGCAGTGAAACAGGGGGCGGCACCGGGGAGCTGTTTTTT
TRBJ1-1 TRBD1 TRBV6-5 - CASGITGGITEAFF TGTGCCAGCGGTATTACAGGGGGCATCACTGAAGCTTTCTTT
TRBJ2-1 - TRBV7-3 - CASSLSPPRNEQFF TGTGCCAGCAGCTTATCCCCACCCAGAAATGAGCAGTTCTTC
TRBJ2-6 - TRBV6-5 few CASQQGPGANVLTF TGTGCCAGCCAGCAGGGGCCTGGGGCCAACGTCCTGACTTTC
TRBJ1-2 - TRBV19 - CASSRGSARVEGSYGYTF TGTGCCAGTAGCCGTGGGTCGGCGAGGGTGGAGGGGTCCTATGGCTACACCTTC
TRBJ1-2 TRBD1 TRBV5-1 - CASSLDRTGNYGYTF TGCGCCAGCAGCTTGGATCGGACAGGGAACTATGGCTACACCTTC
TRBJ1-2 TRBD1 TRBV29-1 few CSVDKDRGDGYTF TGCAGCGTTGATAAAGACAGGGGTGATGGCTACACCTTC
TRBJ2-7 - TRBV21-1 - CASSRWNGLAAEGRYEQYF TGTGCCAGCAGCCGATGGAATGGACTAGCGGCAGAGGGGAGATACGAGCAGTACTTC
TRBJ1-1 - TRBV6-5 - CASSLVDRSEAFF TGTGCCAGCAGTCTAGTAGACAGGTCTGAAGCTTTCTTT
TRBJ1-1 TRBD1 TRBV19 - CASSSRQGESTEAFF TGTGCCAGTAGCTCTAGACAGGGGGAATCCACTGAAGCTTTCTTT
TRBJ2-7 - TRBV5-1 many CASSSYTASGEQYF TGCGCCAGCAGCTCATACACGGCTTCGGGGGAGCAGTACTTC
TRBJ1-4 - TRBV5-1 - CASSLALGEKLFF TGCGCCAGCAGCTTGGCTCTCGGTGAAAAACTGTTTTTT
TRBJ1-2 TRBD1 TRBV3-1/TRBV3-2 - CASSLRGTVNYGYTF TGTGCCAGCAGCCTCAGGGGGACAGTTAACTATGGCTACACCTTC
TRBJ1-2 - TRBV27 - CASSPLYRDNYGYTF TGTGCCAGCAGTCCACTTTATCGGGATAACTATGGCTACACCTTC
TRBJ2-1 - TRBV5-4 - CASSFSGNNNEQFF TGTGCCAGCAGCTTTTCCGGGAATAACAATGAGCAGTTCTTC
TRBJ1-2 TRBD1 TRBV5-1 - CASSLTGIYGYTF TGCGCCAGCAGCCTGACAGGGATCTATGGCTACACCTTC
TRBJ1-5 TRBD1 TRBV5-1 - CASSLGGQGNQPQHF TGCGCCAGCAGCTTGGGGGGACAGGGAAATCAGCCCCAGCATTTT
TRBJ1-1 - TRBV5-1 - CASSLVSGVNTEAFF TGCGCCAGCAGCTTGGTATCCGGGGTGAACACTGAAGCTTTCTTT
TRBJ2-1 - TRBV29-1 few CSVLRGWDSYNEQFF TGCAGCGTCCTAAGGGGGTGGGACTCCTACAATGAGCAGTTCTTC
TRBJ1-2 - TRBV28 - CASSLPRDGNYGYTF TGTGCCAGCAGTCTCCCCCGAGACGGGAACTATGGCTACACCTTC
TRBJ2-7 TRBD1 TRBV5-1 once CASYRDRGDEQYF TGCGCCAGCTATCGGGACAGGGGCGACGAGCAGTACTTC
TRBJ2-1 - TRBV2 - CASTLGRDNSYNEQFF TGTGCCAGCACCCTAGGTCGGGACAACTCCTACAATGAGCAGTTCTTC
TRBJ1-2 TRBD1 TRBV10-3 - CAISAGGDGYTF TGTGCCATCAGTGCAGGGGGCGATGGCTACACCTTC
TRBJ1-2 TRBD1 TRBV4-2 - CASSHPGQSLTNYGYTF TGTGCCAGCAGCCACCCGGGACAGTCTCTTACTAACTATGGCTACACCTTC